Each of the 14 T cell receptor beta chains below was sequenced from the same sample in a study of cytomegalovirus exposure and HLA in healthy donors. Only in-frame clones appear in the TCRdb table, and some are missing; sequencing was by immunoSEQ multiplex PCR. The sample yields under 200,000 clones, roughly 89% seen once. Sequenced material: PBMCs. These receptors originate from a man aged 18 to 30 in good health and CMV-seropositive.

This clone appeared many times. The chain employs TRBV29-1 and TRBJ2-3; D perhaps matches TRBD1 (6 bases). Germline V lookup: CDR1 SQVTM, CDR2 ANQGSEA. The CDR3 runs to 12 residues. V lost 6 bases to trimming and J lost 3 bases, with 10 bases between them. The CDR3 here is CSVNTGTDTQYF. The CDR3 nucleotides read TGCAGCGTGAACACAGGGACAGATACGCAGTATTTT.

V gene TRBV4-2 combines with J gene TRBJ1-2; 9 positions match TRBD1. V lost 2 bases and J lost 2; bases outside the gene matches: 6. Per germline, CDR1 LGHNA and CDR2 YNFKEQ. The CDR3 covers 16 residues. CDR3: CASSQTTGGPNYGYTF. The CDR3 DNA is TGTGCCAGCAGCCAAACAACAGGGGGCCCCAACTATGGCTACACCTTC.

The chain has TRBV7-9 and TRBJ2-1; tentatively, D is TRBD1 (6 bases). Germline V CDR1 and CDR2: SEHNR, FQNEAQ (reference sequence). CDR3 length: 15 amino acids. The V end was cut by 4 bases, the J end by 3 bases, with 13 bases between. The CDR3 DNA reads TGTGCCAGCAGCTATAATACAGGGAACTACAATGAGCAGTTCTTC. This sequence encodes CASSYNTGNYNEQFF.

The V gene is TRBV4-1, the J gene TRBJ2-1; D unclear. Germline-derived CDR1 and CDR2 are MGHRA and YSYEKL. The CDR3 contains 15 residues. The V end lost 7 bases, the J end lost 0 bases, and 13 bases lay between the germline ends. The CDR3, as DNA: TGCGCCAGCAACTCTTTTGCAAGCTCCTACAATGAGCAGTTCTTC. Translated: CASNSFASSYNEQFF.

V is TRBV10-3 and J is TRBJ2-5; no definite D call. This CDR3 comprises 12 residues. Trimming left V 4 bases short and J 1 base short, with 4 bases between. Germline assignment: CDR1 ENHRY and CDR2 SYGVKD. CDR3 protein: CAISALQETQYF. CDR3 nucleotide sequence: TGTGCCATCAGTGCCCTCCAAGAGACCCAGTACTTC.

This chain uses TRBV4-1 with TRBJ2-1, with 12 bases matching TRBD1. From germline, CDR1 is MGHRA and CDR2 YSYEKL. Trimming cost V 1 base and J 7 bases; bases outside gene matches: 20. This CDR3 has 21 amino acids. The CDR3 sequence is CASSQGMLGRGTGGRDNEQFF. The CDR3 DNA sequence: TGCGCCAGCAGCCAAGGGATGCTTGGGAGGGGGACAGGGGGCAGGGATAATGAGCAGTTCTTC.

Only one count was recorded for this clone. J is TRBJ2-5 and V is TRBV5-1, with a possible D match to TRBD2 (6 bases). Germline V CDR1 and CDR2: SGHRS, YFSETQ. The CDR3 extends over 15 amino acids. Trimming removed 0 bases from V and 1 base from J, with 10 bases in between. CDR3 residues: CASSLGGSGQETQYF. The CDR3 region has the DNA TGCGCCAGCAGCTTGGGAGGTAGCGGCCAAGAGACCCAGTACTTC. Based on the CDR3 plus reference TRBV5-1 and TRBJ2-5, the full variable domain is KAGVTQTPRYLIKTRGQQVTLSCSPISGHRSVSWYQQTPGQGLQFLFEYFSETQRNKGNFPGRFSGRQFSNSRSEMNVSTLELGDSALYLCASSLGGSGQETQYFGPGTRLLVL.

This chain uses TRBV5-4 with TRBJ2-1; TRBD2 agrees at 16 bases. Germline V lookup: CDR1 SGHNT, CDR2 YYREEE (reference sequence). The CDR3 extends over 18 amino acids. Losses at the gene ends were 4 bases for V and 4 bases for J; bases not matched to a gene: 8. CDR3 coding DNA: TGTGCCAGCAGCCCCGGGACTAGCGGGAGGGCTCGATACAATGAGCAGTTCTTC. Translated, it gives CASSPGTSGRARYNEQFF. Full variable domain (remainder filled in from reference TRBV5-4 and TRBJ2-1): ETGVTQSPTHLIKTRGQQVTLRCSSQSGHNTVSWYQQALGQGPQFIFQYYREEENGRGNFPPRFSGLQFPNYSSELNVNALELDDSALYLCASSPGTSGRARYNEQFFGPGTRLTVL.

The chain combines TRBV28 with TRBJ1-2; 10 positions agree with TRBD1. CDR1 and CDR2 (germline): MDHEN, SYDVKM. V gave up 6 bases and J gave up 6 bases; unmatched junction bases: 7. The CDR3 consists of 14 residues. The CDR3 DNA reads TGTGCCAGCAGAAAACGGGACAGGGGACATGGCTACACCTTC. Amino acid sequence: CASRKRDRGHGYTF.

V is TRBV9 and J is TRBJ2-2, with 7 bases aligning to TRBD1. The germline V gene encodes CDR1 SGDLS and CDR2 YYNGEE. The CDR3 sequence is 16 residues long. J gave up 4 bases and V 2 bases, and 8 bases lay outside the gene matches. The CDR3 sequence: CASSVPGTDRTGELFF. The CDR3 region has the DNA TGTGCCAGCAGCGTCCCTGGGACAGACCGCACCGGGGAGCTGTTTTTT.

The rearrangement joins TRBV9 to TRBJ2-7, with TRBD2 identical over 7 bases. The J segment lost 5 bases and the V segment lost 0 bases, leaving 2 bases of the junction unmatched. From germline, CDR1 is SGDLS and CDR2 YYNGEE. The CDR3 is 13 amino acids. The CDR3 here is CASSVDAGDEQYF. In DNA form, the CDR3 reads TGTGCCAGCAGCGTAGATGCGGGAGACGAGCAGTACTTC.

The chain uses TRBV28 and TRBJ2-1, with 7 nucleotides matching TRBD2. The germline gives CDR1 MDHEN, CDR2 SYDVKM. Germline trimming cut 5 bases from V and 7 bases from J; bases unmatched to any gene: 2. This CDR3 contains 12 residues. The CDR3 is CASSGLVNEQFF. The CDR3 DNA follows: TGTGCCAGCAGTGGACTAGTAAATGAGCAGTTCTTC.

The rearrangement uses TRBV5-4 and TRBJ2-1; D is uncertain. The V gene's germline CDR1 is SGHNT and CDR2 YYREEE (reference sequence). V lost 0 bases, J lost 6 bases, and 16 bases lay in between. This CDR3 spans 16 amino acids. The CDR3 bases are TGTGCCAGCAGCTTGGGCTCGCGAGTCCATACCAATGAGCAGTTCTTC. Its protein product is CASSLGSRVHTNEQFF.

This clone showed up just once. The rearrangement links TRBV2 to TRBJ2-1; 8 nucleotides line up with TRBD2. Germline V CDR1 and CDR2: SNHLY, FYNNEI. The CDR3 has 15 amino acids. Unmatched junction bases numbered 3, after V lost 1 base and J lost 4 bases. Here the CDR3 reads CASSEVLAVYNEQFF. The CDR3 DNA reads TGTGCCAGCAGTGAAGTACTAGCGGTATACAATGAGCAGTTCTTC. Drawing the rest from reference TRBV2 and TRBJ2-1, the complete variable domain is EPEVTQTPSHQVTQMGQEVILRCVPISNHLYFYWYRQILGQKVEFLVSFYNNEISEKSEIFDDQFSVERPDGSNFTLKIRSTKLEDSAMYFCASSEVLAVYNEQFFGPGTRLTVL.